Sequencing of this T cell receptor beta chain was carried out in a study of T cells of healthy individuals. MiXCR, run by TCRdb on the 5' RACE reads, gives a single entry per CDR3 protein. The sample consists of around 53,000 distinct CDR3 sequences, roughly 15% of them appearing once. This clonotype has only a few counts. In germline, CDR1 is SQVTM, CDR2 ANQGSEA. The CDR3 sequence is 14 residues long. Between the trimmed V and J ends, which lost 4 bases and 1 base, there was a span of 10 bases. V is TRBV29-1 and J is TRBJ1-4, with D perhaps matching TRBD1 (6 bases). The sequence derives from a human donor in good health. The CDR3 protein is CSVGLQGTNEKLFF. The CDR3 DNA reads as TGCAGCGTTGGGTTACAGGGAACTAATGAAAAACTGTTTTTT.